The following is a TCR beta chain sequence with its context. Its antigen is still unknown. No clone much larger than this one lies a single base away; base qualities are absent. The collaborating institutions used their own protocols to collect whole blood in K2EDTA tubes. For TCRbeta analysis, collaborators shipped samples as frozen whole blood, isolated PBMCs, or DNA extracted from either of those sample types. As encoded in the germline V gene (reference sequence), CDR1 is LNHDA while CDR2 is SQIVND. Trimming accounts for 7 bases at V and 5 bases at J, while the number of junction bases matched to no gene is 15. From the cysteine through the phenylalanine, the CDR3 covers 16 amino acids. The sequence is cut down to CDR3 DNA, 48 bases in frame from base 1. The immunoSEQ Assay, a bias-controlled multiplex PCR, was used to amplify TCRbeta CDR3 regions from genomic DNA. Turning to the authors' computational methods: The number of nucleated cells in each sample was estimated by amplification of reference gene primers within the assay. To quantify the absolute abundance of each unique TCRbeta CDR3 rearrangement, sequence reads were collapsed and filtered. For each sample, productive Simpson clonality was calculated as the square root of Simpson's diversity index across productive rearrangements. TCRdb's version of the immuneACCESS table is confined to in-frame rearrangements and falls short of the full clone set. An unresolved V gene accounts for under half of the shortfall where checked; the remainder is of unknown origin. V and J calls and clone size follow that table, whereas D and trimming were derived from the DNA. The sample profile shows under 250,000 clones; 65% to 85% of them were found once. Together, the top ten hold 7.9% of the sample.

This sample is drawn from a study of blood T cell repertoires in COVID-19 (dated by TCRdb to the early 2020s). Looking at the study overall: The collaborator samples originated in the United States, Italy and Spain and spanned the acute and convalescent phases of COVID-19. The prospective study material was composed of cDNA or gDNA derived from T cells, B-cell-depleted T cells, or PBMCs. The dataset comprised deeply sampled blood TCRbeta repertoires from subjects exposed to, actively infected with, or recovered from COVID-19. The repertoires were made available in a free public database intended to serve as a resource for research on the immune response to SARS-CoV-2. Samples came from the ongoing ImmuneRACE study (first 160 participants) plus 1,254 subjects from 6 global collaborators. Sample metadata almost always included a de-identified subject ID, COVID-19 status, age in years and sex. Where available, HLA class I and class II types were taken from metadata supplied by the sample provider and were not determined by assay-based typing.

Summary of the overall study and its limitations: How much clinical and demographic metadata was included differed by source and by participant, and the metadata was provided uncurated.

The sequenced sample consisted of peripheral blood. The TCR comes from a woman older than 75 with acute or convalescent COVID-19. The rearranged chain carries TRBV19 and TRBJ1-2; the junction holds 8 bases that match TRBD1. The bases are TGTGCCAGTAAGCCAGTTCGGGACAGGCCTTTGTATGGCTACACCTTC. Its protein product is CASKPVRDRPLYGYTF.